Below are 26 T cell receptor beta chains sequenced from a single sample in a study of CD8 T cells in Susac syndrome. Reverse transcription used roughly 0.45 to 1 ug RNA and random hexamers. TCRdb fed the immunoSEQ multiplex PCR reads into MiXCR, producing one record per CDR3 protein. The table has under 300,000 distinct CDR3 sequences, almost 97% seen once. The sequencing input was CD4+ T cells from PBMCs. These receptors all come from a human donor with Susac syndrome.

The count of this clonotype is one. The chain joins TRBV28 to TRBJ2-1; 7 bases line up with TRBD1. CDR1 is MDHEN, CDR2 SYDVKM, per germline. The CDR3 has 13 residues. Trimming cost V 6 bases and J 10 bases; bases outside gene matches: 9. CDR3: CASSRTGAWEQFF. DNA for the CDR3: TGTGCCAGCAGCCGCACAGGGGCGTGGGAGCAGTTCTTC. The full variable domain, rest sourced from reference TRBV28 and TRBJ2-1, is DVKVTQSSRYLVKRTGEKVFLECVQDMDHENMFWYRQDPGLGLRLIYFSYDVKMKEKGDIPEGYSVSREKKERFSLILESASTNQTSMYLCASSRTGAWEQFFGPGTRLTVL.

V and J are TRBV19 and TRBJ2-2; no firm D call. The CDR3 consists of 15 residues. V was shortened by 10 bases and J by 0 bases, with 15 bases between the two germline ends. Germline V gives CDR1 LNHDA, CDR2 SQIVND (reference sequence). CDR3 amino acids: CATPAGFANTGELFF. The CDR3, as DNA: TGTGCCACCCCGGCCGGGTTTGCGAACACCGGGGAGCTGTTTTTT. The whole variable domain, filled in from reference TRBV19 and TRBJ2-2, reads DGGITQSPKYLFRKEGQNVTLSCEQNLNHDAMYWYRQDPGQGLRLIYYSQIVNDFQKGDIAEGYSVSREKKESFPLTVTSAQKNPTAFYLCATPAGFANTGELFFGEGSRLTVL.

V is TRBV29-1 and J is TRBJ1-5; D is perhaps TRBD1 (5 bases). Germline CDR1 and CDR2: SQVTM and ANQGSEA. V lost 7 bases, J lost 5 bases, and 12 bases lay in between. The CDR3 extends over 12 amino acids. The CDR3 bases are TGCAGCGCCGGCCTGGGGGATCAGCCCCAGCATTTT. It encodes CSAGLGDQPQHF.

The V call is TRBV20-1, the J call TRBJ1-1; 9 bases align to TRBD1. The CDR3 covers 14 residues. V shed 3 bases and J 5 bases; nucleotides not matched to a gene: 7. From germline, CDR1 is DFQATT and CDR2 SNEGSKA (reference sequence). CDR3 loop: CSASVGQGRTEAFF. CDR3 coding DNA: TGCAGTGCTAGTGTCGGACAGGGGCGTACTGAAGCTTTCTTT.

Written as DNA, the CDR3 is TGTGCCACCAGCAGAGTGGGGAGCAATCAGCCCCAGCATTTT. This codes for CATSRVGSNQPQHF. This chain joins TRBV15 and TRBJ1-5, with D uncertain. CDR1 and CDR2 (germline): LNHNV, YYDKDF (reference sequence). Trimming removed 1 base at V and 1 base at J, with 5 bases between. CDR3 length: 14 residues.

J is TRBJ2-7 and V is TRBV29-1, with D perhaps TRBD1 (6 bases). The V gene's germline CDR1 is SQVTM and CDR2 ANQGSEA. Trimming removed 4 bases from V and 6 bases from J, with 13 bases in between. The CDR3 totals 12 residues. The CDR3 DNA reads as TGCAGCGTTGGCCCCAGGGGTTCCGAGCAGTACTTC. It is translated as CSVGPRGSEQYF.

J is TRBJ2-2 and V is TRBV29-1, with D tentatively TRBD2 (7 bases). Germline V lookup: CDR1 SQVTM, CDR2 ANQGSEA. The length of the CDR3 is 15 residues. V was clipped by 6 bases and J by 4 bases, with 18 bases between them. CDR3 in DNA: TGCAGCGTGAGGGGGGGTCCGTCGGGCACCGGGGAGCTGTTTTTT. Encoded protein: CSVRGGPSGTGELFF.

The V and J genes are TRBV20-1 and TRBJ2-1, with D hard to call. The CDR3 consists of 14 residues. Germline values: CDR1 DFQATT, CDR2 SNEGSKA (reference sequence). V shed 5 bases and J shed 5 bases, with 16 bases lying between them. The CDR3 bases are TGCAGTGCTGGCAAAGTAGTATCGCACAATGAGCAGTTCTTC. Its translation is CSAGKVVSHNEQFF.

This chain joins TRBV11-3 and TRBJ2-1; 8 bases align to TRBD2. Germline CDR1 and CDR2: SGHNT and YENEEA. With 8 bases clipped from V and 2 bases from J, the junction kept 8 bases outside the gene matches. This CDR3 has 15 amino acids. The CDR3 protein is CASAKREGTYNEQFF. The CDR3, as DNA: TGTGCCAGCGCAAAACGGGAGGGGACCTACAATGAGCAGTTCTTC.

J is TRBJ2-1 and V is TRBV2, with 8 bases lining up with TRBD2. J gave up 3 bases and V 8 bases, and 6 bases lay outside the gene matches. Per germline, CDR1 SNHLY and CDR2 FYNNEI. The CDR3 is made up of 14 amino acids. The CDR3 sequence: CASSGTSGYNEQFF. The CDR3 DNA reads TGTGCCAGCTCCGGAACTAGCGGCTACAATGAGCAGTTCTTC.

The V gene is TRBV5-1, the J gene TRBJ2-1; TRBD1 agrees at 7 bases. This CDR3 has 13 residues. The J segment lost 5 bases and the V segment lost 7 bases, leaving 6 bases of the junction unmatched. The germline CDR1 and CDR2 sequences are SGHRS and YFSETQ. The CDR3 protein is CASAGTADNEQFF. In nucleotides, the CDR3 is TGCGCCAGCGCCGGGACAGCGGACAATGAGCAGTTCTTC.

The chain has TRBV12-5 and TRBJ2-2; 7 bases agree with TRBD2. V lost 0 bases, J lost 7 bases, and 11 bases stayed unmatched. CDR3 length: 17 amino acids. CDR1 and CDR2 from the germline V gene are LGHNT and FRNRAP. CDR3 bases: TGTGCTAGTGGTTTGGTAAGCGGGAAGAACGTCGGCGGGGAGCTGTTTTTT. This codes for CASGLVSGKNVGGELFF.

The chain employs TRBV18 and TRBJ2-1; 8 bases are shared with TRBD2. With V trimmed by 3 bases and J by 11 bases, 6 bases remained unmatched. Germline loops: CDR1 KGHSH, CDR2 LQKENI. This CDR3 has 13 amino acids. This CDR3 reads CASSPGLEDKQFF. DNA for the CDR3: TGTGCCAGCTCACCGGGACTAGAAGATAAGCAGTTCTTC.

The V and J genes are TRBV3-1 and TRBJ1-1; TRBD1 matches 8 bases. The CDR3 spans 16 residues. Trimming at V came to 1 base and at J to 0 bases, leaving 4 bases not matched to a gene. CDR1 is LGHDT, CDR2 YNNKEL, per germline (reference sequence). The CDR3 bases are TGTGCCAGCAGCCAAGCCCACAGGGGGATGAACACTGAAGCTTTCTTT. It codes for CASSQAHRGMNTEAFF.

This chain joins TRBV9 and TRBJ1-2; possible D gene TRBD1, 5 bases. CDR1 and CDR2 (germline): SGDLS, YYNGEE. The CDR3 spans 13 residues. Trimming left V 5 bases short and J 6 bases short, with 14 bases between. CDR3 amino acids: CASRGPTANGYTF. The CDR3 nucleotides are TGTGCCAGCAGGGGACCAACGGCCAATGGCTACACCTTC.

CDR3: CASSPRRGGRFRDTEAFF. CDR3 in DNA: TGTGCCAGCAGCCCACGGAGGGGAGGAAGGTTTAGGGACACTGAAGCTTTCTTT. The rearrangement uses TRBV11-2 and TRBJ1-1; tentatively, D is TRBD1 (5 bases). V was shortened by 5 bases and J by 3 bases, with 25 bases between the two germline ends. Germline CDR1 SGHAT, CDR2 FQNNGV. The CDR3 runs to 18 residues.

The CDR3 bases are TGCGCCAGCAGCTTGACGCTAGAGCGATACAATGAGCAGTTCTTC. The encoded protein is CASSLTLERYNEQFF. The chain joins TRBV5-1 to TRBJ2-1; D not resolved. This CDR3 has 15 amino acids. The germline V gene encodes CDR1 SGHRS and CDR2 YFSETQ. The V end was cut by 1 base, the J end by 4 bases, with 12 bases between.

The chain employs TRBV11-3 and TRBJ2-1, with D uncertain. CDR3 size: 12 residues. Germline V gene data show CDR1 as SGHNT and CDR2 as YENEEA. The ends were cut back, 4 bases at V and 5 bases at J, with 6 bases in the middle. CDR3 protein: CASSSPNNEQFF. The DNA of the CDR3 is TGTGCCAGCAGCTCCCCTAACAATGAGCAGTTCTTC.

The CDR3, as DNA: TGTGCCAGCAGCCAAGTAGGCCGGGCTGGGGCCAACGTCCTGACTTTC. It encodes CASSQVGRAGANVLTF. V usage is TRBV14 and J usage is TRBJ2-6, with unresolved D. Trimming shortened V by 1 base and J by 2 bases, and 9 bases separated the two germline ends. This CDR3 is 16 amino acids long. The V gene's germline CDR1 is SGHDN and CDR2 FVKESK.

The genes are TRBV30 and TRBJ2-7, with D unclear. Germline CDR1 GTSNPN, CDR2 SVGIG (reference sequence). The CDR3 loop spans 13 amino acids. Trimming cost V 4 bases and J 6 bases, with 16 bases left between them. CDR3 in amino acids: CAWIGQMVGEQYF. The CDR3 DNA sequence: TGTGCCTGGATTGGCCAGATGGTCGGCGAGCAGTACTTC.

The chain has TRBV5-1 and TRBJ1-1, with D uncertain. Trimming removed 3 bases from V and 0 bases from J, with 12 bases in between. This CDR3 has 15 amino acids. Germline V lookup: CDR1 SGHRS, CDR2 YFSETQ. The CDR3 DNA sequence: TGCGCCAGCAGCTCGACCAGCATTCTGAACACTGAAGCTTTCTTT. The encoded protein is CASSSTSILNTEAFF.

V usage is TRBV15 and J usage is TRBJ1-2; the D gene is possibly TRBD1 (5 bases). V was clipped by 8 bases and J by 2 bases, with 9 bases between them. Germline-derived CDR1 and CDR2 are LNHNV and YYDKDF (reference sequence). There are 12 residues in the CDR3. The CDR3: CATGRGNYGYTF. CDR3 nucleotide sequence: TGTGCCACCGGACGGGGGAACTATGGCTACACCTTC.

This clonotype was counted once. The CDR3 sequence: CSVEELAVGELFF. For the CDR3, the DNA is TGCAGCGTTGAAGAACTAGCGGTCGGGGAGCTGTTTTTT. This chain connects TRBV29-1 to TRBJ2-2; 8 nucleotides line up with TRBD2. Germline V gene data show CDR1 as SQVTM and CDR2 as ANQGSEA. The CDR3 is 13 residues long. With 0 bases clipped from V and 7 bases from J, the junction kept 1 base outside the gene matches.

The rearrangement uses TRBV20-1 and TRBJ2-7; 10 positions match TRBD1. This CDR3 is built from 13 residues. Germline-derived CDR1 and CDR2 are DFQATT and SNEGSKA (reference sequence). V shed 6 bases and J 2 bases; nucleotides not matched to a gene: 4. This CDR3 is CSARQGAAYEQYF. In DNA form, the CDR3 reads TGCAGTGCGAGACAGGGGGCGGCCTACGAGCAGTACTTC.

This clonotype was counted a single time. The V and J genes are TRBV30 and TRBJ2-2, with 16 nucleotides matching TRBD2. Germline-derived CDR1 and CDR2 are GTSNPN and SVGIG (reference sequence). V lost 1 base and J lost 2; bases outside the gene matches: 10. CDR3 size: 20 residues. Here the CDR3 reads CAWSGSGTSGRGLNTGELFF. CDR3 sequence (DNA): TGTGCCTGGAGTGGCTCCGGGACTAGCGGGAGGGGACTTAACACCGGGGAGCTGTTTTTT.

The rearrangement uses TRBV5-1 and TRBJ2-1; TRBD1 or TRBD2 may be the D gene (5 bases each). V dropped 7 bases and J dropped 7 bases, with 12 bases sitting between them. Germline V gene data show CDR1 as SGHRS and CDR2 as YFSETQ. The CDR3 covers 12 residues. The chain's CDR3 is CASGDEGNEQFF. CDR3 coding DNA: TGCGCCAGCGGGGATGAGGGGAATGAGCAGTTCTTC. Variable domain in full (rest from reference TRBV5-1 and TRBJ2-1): KAGVTQTPRYLIKTRGQQVTLSCSPISGHRSVSWYQQTPGQGLQFLFEYFSETQRNKGNFPGRFSGRQFSNSRSEMNVSTLELGDSALYLCASGDEGNEQFFGPGTRLTVL.